The 27 T cell receptor beta chains below were found in one sample sequenced in a study of blood T cell repertoires in COVID-19. Profiling relied on immunoSEQ multiplex PCR, and the TCRdb table lists in-frame clones only, not all of them. The sample lists approximately 150,000 clones, 70% to 90% occurring once. The sequenced sample was peripheral blood. The receptor source for this set is a woman aged 80 or over with COVID-19, enrolled during active disease.

The chain carries TRBV7-2 and TRBJ2-2, with 10 bases aligning to TRBD2. Germline CDR1 and CDR2: SGHTA and FQGNSA. V was clipped by 2 bases and J by 6 bases; unmatched bases: 6. This CDR3 has 16 residues. This chain's CDR3 is CASSLNRLAGAGELFF. The CDR3 DNA follows: TGTGCCAGCAGCTTAAATCGGCTAGCGGGAGCCGGGGAGCTGTTTTTT.

CDR3 loop: CASSSSAVMNTEAFF. CDR3 bases: TGTGCCAGCAGCTCCTCCGCGGTCATGAACACTGAAGCTTTCTTT. The chain links TRBV7-2 to TRBJ1-1, with no clear D. From germline, CDR1 is SGHTA and CDR2 FQGNSA. The CDR3 is made up of 15 amino acids. Between the trimmed V and J ends, which lost 4 bases and 0 bases, there was a span of 12 bases. The variable domain in full, with the rest retrieved from reference TRBV7-2 and TRBJ1-1, is GAGVSQSPSNKVTEKGKDVELRCDPISGHTALYWYRQSLGQGLEFLIYFQGNSAPDKSGLPSDRFSAERTGGSVSTLTIQRTQQEDSAVYLCASSSSAVMNTEAFFGQGTRLTVV.

This clone has a handful of counts. This chain connects TRBV18 to TRBJ1-2, with 8 bases identical to TRBD1. This CDR3 contains 15 residues. Germline CDR1 is KGHSH and CDR2 is LQKENI. The trim removed 4 bases at V and 0 bases at J, leaving 4 bases unmatched. The CDR3 nucleotides are TGTGCCAGCTCACGAGTGGACAGGGCTAACTATGGCTACACCTTC. Amino acids: CASSRVDRANYGYTF.

The rearrangement links TRBV19 to TRBJ1-5; D is unclear. Germline CDR1 is LNHDA and CDR2 is SQIVND (reference sequence). CDR3 length equals 14 residues. Between the trimmed V and J ends, which lost 5 bases and 4 bases, there was a span of 12 bases. CDR3 amino acids: CASSPQRANQPQHF. The CDR3 DNA follows: TGTGCCAGTAGTCCGCAGAGGGCGAATCAGCCCCAGCATTTT.

This clone was recorded once. The chain combines TRBV11-2 with TRBJ2-1; 8 bases are shared with TRBD2. Germline CDR1 and CDR2: SGHAT and FQNNGV. The CDR3 is 14 amino acids. Germline trimming cut 1 base from V and 11 bases from J; bases unmatched to any gene: 7. This chain's CDR3 is CASSLVRVAGQQFF. The CDR3 nucleotides are TGTGCCAGCAGCTTAGTCCGGGTAGCGGGGCAGCAGTTCTTC.

This chain links TRBV27 with TRBJ1-5; D is possibly TRBD1 (5 bases). V gave up 4 bases and J gave up 10 bases, with 14 bases separating them. The CDR3 runs to 13 residues. Germline V CDR1 and CDR2: MNHEY, SMNVEV (reference sequence). CDR3 sequence (DNA): TGTGCCAGCAGTTGGGACCTGGGAGGTCCCCAGCATTTT. It encodes CASSWDLGGPQHF.

The chain joins TRBV11-2 to TRBJ2-7, with D uncertain. The CDR3 totals 15 residues. Trimming cost V 2 bases and J 0 bases, with 11 bases left between them. Germline loops: CDR1 SGHAT, CDR2 FQNNGV. The CDR3 DNA follows: TGTGCCAGCAGCTTACAAGCGCTGAGCTCCTACGAGCAGTACTTC. Protein sequence: CASSLQALSSYEQYF.

The chain has TRBV2 and TRBJ2-7; TRBD1 matches at 9 bases. Germline V gene sequence: CDR1 SNHLY, CDR2 FYNNEI. Germline trimming cut 6 bases from V and 4 bases from J; bases unmatched to any gene: 10. The CDR3 loop spans 15 amino acids. In nucleotides, the CDR3 is TGTGCCAGCAGGGCCTCTGGGACAGGGATATACGAGCAGTACTTC. It yields the protein CASRASGTGIYEQYF. Complete variable domain (other parts from reference TRBV2 and TRBJ2-7): EPEVTQTPSHQVTQMGQEVILRCVPISNHLYFYWYRQILGQKVEFLVSFYNNEISEKSEIFDDQFSVERPDGSNFTLKIRSTKLEDSAMYFCASRASGTGIYEQYFGPGTRLTVT.

This rearrangement joins TRBV4-2 to TRBJ2-3, with a tentative D call TRBD2 (7 bases). V lost 1 base to trimming and J lost 2 bases, with 16 bases between them. In germline, CDR1 is LGHNA, CDR2 YNFKEQ. The CDR3 covers 17 residues. CDR3 protein: CASSQGGGPSYTDTQYF. The CDR3 coding sequence is TGTGCCAGCAGCCAAGGGGGGGGGCCGTCCTACACAGATACGCAGTATTTT.

V and J are TRBV9 and TRBJ1-1; the D gene is possibly TRBD1 (6 bases). V lost 0 bases, J lost 8 bases, and 17 bases lay in between. CDR1 is SGDLS, CDR2 YYNGEE, per germline. The CDR3 is made up of 15 amino acids. DNA for the CDR3: TGTGCCAGCAGCGTAGTTGGGCAGGGCCAGGGGGAAGCTTTCTTT. Its protein product is CASSVVGQGQGEAFF.

CDR3 DNA: TGTGCCAGCAGCTCATCGGGTGGGGCAGGGGCTGCCTACGAGCAGTACTTC. Translation gives CASSSSGGAGAAYEQYF. The chain combines TRBV5-5 with TRBJ2-7; D is perhaps TRBD1 (6 bases). Germline values: CDR1 SGHKS, CDR2 YYEKEE (reference sequence). The CDR3 spans 17 residues. Trimming took off 3 bases at V and 2 bases at J, with 21 bases between the two ends.

The rearrangement links TRBV27 to TRBJ2-2; 9 nucleotides agree with TRBD2. V shed 6 bases and J 2 bases; nucleotides not matched to a gene: 7. CDR3 length: 16 amino acids. CDR1 and CDR2 from the germline V gene are MNHEY and SMNVEV (reference sequence). The CDR3 nucleotides read TGTGCCAGCAGATTTGGACTAGCGATTAACACCGGGGAGCTGTTTTTT. Its translation is CASRFGLAINTGELFF.

The chain links TRBV6-5 to TRBJ2-7, with TRBD2 matching over 10 bases. This CDR3 is 13 amino acids long. The germline V gene encodes CDR1 MNHEY and CDR2 SVGAGI. V shed 6 bases, J shed 4 bases, and the junction held 3 bases outside the gene matches. The CDR3 DNA reads TGTGCCAGCAGGGAGACTAGCGGGTACGAGCAGTACTTC. Protein: CASRETSGYEQYF.

This clone was seen just once. This chain joins TRBV19 and TRBJ1-5; TRBD1 agrees at 7 bases. V trimming: 6 bases; J trimming: 4 bases; junction bases outside the gene matches: 6. The germline V gene encodes CDR1 LNHDA and CDR2 SQIVND (reference sequence). The CDR3 runs 14 residues. The CDR3 DNA sequence: TGTGCCAGTAGCCAGACAGGGAAGAATCAGCCCCAGCATTTT. Translated, it gives CASSQTGKNQPQHF.

The chain couples TRBV19 to TRBJ1-2; unclear D gene. The CDR3 has 12 residues. Germline V gives CDR1 LNHDA, CDR2 SQIVND (reference sequence). V lost 6 bases, J lost 6 bases, and 11 bases lay in between. The CDR3: CASRTNKDGYTF. The CDR3 DNA reads as TGTGCCAGTAGAACGAACAAAGATGGCTACACCTTC.

The chain carries TRBV4-3 and TRBJ2-7; D gene unclear. Trimming removed 1 base from V and 0 bases from J, with 7 bases in between. Germline lookup yields CDR1 LGHNA and CDR2 YSLEER. The CDR3 consists of 14 residues. Here the CDR3 reads CASSQGGYSYEQYF. The CDR3 bases are TGCGCCAGCAGCCAAGGCGGTTACTCCTACGAGCAGTACTTC.

V usage is TRBV10-3 and J usage is TRBJ2-3; tentatively, D is TRBD2 (6 bases). V was cut by 4 bases and J by 0 bases, with 11 bases left in between. Per the germline V gene, CDR1 is ENHRY and CDR2 is SYGVKD. The CDR3 extends over 15 amino acids. The CDR3 bases are TGTGCCATCAGTGGACCGGGACTTAGCACAGATACGCAGTATTTT. Amino acids: CAISGPGLSTDTQYF.

The CDR3 region has the DNA TGTGCCAGCAGACCTACCCCCGACAGGGGGCTTTCCTACGAGCAGTACTTC. Translated: CASRPTPDRGLSYEQYF. The chain joins TRBV6-2 or TRBV6-3 to TRBJ2-7; 10 nucleotides agree with TRBD1. Per the germline V gene, CDR1 is MNHEY and CDR2 is SVGEGT. The trim removed 6 bases at V and 1 base at J, leaving 12 bases unmatched. This CDR3 is 17 amino acids long.

V usage is TRBV21-1 and J usage is TRBJ2-1; the table's TRBD2 call for D was not verified on the DNA. TRBV21-1 is marked as a pseudogene. The CDR3 sequence is 19 residues long. The CDR3 protein is CASSTSRNTGNGNFNEQFF. The CDR3 DNA follows: TGTGCCAGCAGCACCTCTCGAAATACCGGGAACGGGAACTTCAATGAGCAGTTCTTC.

J is TRBJ1-3 and V is TRBV4-1, with no clear D. Germline CDR1 and CDR2: MGHRA and YSYEKL. V was cut by 3 bases and J by 1 base, with 13 bases left in between. This CDR3 is built from 16 residues. The CDR3 protein is CASSQESGLSGNTIYF. The DNA of the CDR3 is TGCGCCAGCAGCCAGGAAAGCGGGTTATCTGGAAACACCATATATTTT.

V is TRBV7-9 and J is TRBJ2-2; TRBD1 might be the D (6 bases). Germline V lookup: CDR1 SEHNR, CDR2 FQNEAQ (reference sequence). The V end lost 5 bases, the J end lost 5 bases, and 12 bases lay between the germline ends. The CDR3 loop spans 14 amino acids. The CDR3 loop is CASSPQGGTGELFF. The CDR3 coding sequence is TGTGCCAGCAGCCCACAGGGTGGGACCGGGGAGCTGTTTTTT. The variable domain in full, completed from reference TRBV7-9 and TRBJ2-2, reads DTGVSQNPRHKITKRGQNVTFRCDPISEHNRLYWYRQTLGQGPEFLTYFQNEAQLEKSRLLSDRFSAERPKGSFSTLEIQRTEQGDSAMYLCASSPQGGTGELFFGEGSRLTVL.

The CDR3 DNA sequence: TGTGCCAGCAGCCAAGATTTGGGGGGAAGCACAGATACGCAGTATTTT. This codes for CASSQDLGGSTDTQYF. This rearrangement joins TRBV4-2 to TRBJ2-3, with D maybe TRBD2 (6 bases). This CDR3 is 16 amino acids long. Trimming took off 0 bases at V and 0 bases at J, with 10 bases between the two ends. Germline assignment: CDR1 LGHNA and CDR2 YNFKEQ.

This rearrangement joins TRBV6-2 or TRBV6-3 to TRBJ2-1; 8 nucleotides match TRBD2. Germline values: CDR1 MNHEY, CDR2 SVGEGT. Trimming cost V 0 bases and J 9 bases; bases outside gene matches: 7. The CDR3 covers 15 residues. The chain's CDR3 is CASSYSTGGPGEQFF. The CDR3 DNA is TGTGCCAGCAGTTACTCGACGGGAGGGCCCGGTGAGCAGTTCTTC.

The V and J genes are TRBV2 and TRBJ2-5; the match to TRBD2 covers 8 bases. There are 14 residues in the CDR3. Germline trimming cut 6 bases from V and 2 bases from J; bases unmatched to any gene: 5. Germline assignment: CDR1 SNHLY and CDR2 FYNNEI. CDR3 protein: CASSGRLAQETQYF. The CDR3 nucleotides read TGTGCCAGCAGCGGTAGACTAGCGCAAGAGACCCAGTACTTC.

This sequence joins TRBV5-1 and TRBJ1-4, with D possibly TRBD1 on 5 matching bases. The CDR3 length is 16 residues. V dropped 2 bases and J dropped 2 bases, with 13 bases sitting between them. Per the germline V gene, CDR1 is SGHRS and CDR2 is YFSETQ. This CDR3 reads CASSFPAGGTNEKLFF. CDR3 DNA sequence: TGCGCCAGCAGCTTTCCGGCCGGGGGTACTAATGAAAAACTGTTTTTT.

The J gene is TRBJ2-5, the V gene TRBV5-8; 8 nucleotides line up with TRBD1. Germline V gene lookup returns CDR1 SGHTS and CDR2 YDEGEE. There are 14 residues in the CDR3. Unmatched junction bases numbered 7, after V lost 4 bases and J lost 5 bases. The CDR3 DNA follows: TGTGCCAGCAGCACAGGACAGGGTATCGAGACCCAGTACTTC. Translated, it gives CASSTGQGIETQYF.

The V gene is TRBV27, the J gene TRBJ1-5, with 7 bases aligning to TRBD1. The CDR3 covers 14 residues. The germline V gene encodes CDR1 MNHEY and CDR2 SMNVEV (reference sequence). V was clipped by 5 bases and J by 1 base; unmatched bases: 2. The CDR3 sequence: CASSPQGSNQPQHF. Written as DNA, the CDR3 is TGTGCCAGCAGTCCACAGGGGAGCAATCAGCCCCAGCATTTT.